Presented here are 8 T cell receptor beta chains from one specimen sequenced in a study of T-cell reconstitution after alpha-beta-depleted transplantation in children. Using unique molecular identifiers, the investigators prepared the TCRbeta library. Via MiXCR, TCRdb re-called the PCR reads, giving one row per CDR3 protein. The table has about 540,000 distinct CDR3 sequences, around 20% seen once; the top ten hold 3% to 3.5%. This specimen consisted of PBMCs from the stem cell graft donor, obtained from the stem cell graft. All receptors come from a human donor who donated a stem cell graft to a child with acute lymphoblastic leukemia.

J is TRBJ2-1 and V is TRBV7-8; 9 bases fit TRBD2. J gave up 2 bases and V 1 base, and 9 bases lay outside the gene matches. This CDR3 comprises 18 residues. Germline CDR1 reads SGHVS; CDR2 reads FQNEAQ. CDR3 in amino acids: CASSLGPTSGPTYNEQFF. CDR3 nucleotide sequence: TGTGCCAGCAGCTTAGGCCCGACTAGCGGACCCACCTACAATGAGCAGTTCTTC.

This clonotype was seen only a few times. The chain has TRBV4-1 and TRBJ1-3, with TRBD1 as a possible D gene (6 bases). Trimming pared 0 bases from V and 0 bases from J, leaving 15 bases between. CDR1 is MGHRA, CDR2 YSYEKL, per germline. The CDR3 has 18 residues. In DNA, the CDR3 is TGCGCCAGCAGCCAAGATTGGGGGACACTCCGCTCTGGAAACACCATATATTTT. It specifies CASSQDWGTLRSGNTIYF.

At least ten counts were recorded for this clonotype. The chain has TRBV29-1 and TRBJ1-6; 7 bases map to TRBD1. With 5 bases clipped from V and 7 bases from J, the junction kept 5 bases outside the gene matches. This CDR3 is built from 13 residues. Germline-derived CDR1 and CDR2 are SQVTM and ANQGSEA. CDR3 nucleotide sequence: TGCAGCGTTTGGACAGGAACCAATTCACCCCTCCACTTT. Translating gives CSVWTGTNSPLHF. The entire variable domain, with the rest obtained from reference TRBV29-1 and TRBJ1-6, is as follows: SAVISQKPSRDICQRGTSLTIQCQVDSQVTMMFWYRQQPGQSLTLIATANQGSEATYESGFVIDKFPISRPNLTFSTLTVSNMSPEDSSIYLCSVWTGTNSPLHFGNGTRLTVT.

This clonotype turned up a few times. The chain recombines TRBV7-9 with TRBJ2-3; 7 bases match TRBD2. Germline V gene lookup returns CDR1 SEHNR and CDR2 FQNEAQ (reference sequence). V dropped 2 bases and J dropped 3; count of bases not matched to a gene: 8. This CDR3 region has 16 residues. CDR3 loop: CASSLTTSVSTDTQYF. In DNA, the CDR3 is TGTGCCAGCAGCTTAACTACTAGCGTGTCGACAGATACGCAGTATTTT.

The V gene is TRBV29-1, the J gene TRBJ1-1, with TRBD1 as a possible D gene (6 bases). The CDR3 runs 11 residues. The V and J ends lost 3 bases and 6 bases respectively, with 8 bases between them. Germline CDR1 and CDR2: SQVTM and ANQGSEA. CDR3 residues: CSVEGAAEAFF. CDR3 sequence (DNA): TGCAGCGTTGAGGGGGCGGCTGAAGCTTTCTTT.

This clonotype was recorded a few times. The CDR3 sequence: CASSLGYRVGNEQFF. The CDR3 nucleotides read TGTGCCAGCAGCTTAGGTTACAGGGTAGGCAATGAGCAGTTCTTC. This rearrangement joins TRBV7-6 to TRBJ2-1; tentative D call: TRBD1 (6 bases). Germline CDR1 SGHVS, CDR2 FNYEAQ. The CDR3 spans 15 residues. The V and J ends lost 1 base and 6 bases respectively, with 13 bases between them.

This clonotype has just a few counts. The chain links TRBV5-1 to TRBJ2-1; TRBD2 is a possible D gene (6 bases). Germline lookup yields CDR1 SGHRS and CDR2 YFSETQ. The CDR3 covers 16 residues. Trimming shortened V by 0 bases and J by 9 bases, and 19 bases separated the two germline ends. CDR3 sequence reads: CASSLGPSRRAPEQFF. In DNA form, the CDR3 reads TGCGCCAGCAGCTTGGGCCCTAGCCGGAGGGCGCCTGAGCAGTTCTTC.

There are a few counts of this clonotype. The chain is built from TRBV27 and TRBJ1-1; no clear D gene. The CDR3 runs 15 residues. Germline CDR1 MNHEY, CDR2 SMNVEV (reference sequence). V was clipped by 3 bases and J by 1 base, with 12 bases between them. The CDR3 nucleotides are TGTGCCAGCAGTTTCGGTAGGGCGGGGAACACTGAAGCTTTCTTT. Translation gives CASSFGRAGNTEAFF.